The subject of this entry is one T cell receptor beta chain. CDR1 is SGHTA, CDR2 FQGNSA, per germline. V dropped 0 bases and J dropped 3; count of bases not matched to a gene: 3. CDR3 size: 16 residues. This table comes from immunoSEQ multiplex PCR, and its TCRdb copy is limited to in-frame clones, with some not included. The sample records more than 50,000 clones, 90% being singletons. These data come from a study of T cell changes during pregnancy in multiple sclerosis. The gene calls are TRBV7-2 and TRBJ2-3; 10 positions match TRBD2. The sample consisted of peripheral blood, taken in the first trimester of pregnancy. The TCR was taken from a female donor in good health, enrolled as a control in a pregnancy study. CDR3 residues: CASSLALAGWTDTQYF. CDR3 bases: TGTGCCAGCAGCTTAGCACTAGCGGGATGGACAGATACGCAGTATTTT. Drawing the rest from reference TRBV7-2 and TRBJ2-3, the complete variable domain is GAGVSQSPSNKVTEKGKDVELRCDPISGHTALYWYRQSLGQGLEFLIYFQGNSAPDKSGLPSDRFSAERTGGSVSTLTIQRTQQEDSAVYLCASSLALAGWTDTQYFGPGTRLTVL.